The rows below give T cell receptor beta chains drawn from one sample of a study of cytomegalovirus exposure and HLA in healthy donors. Only in-frame clones appear in the TCRdb table, and some are missing; sequencing was by immunoSEQ multiplex PCR. The repertoire holds around 120,000 clones, around 78% seen once, with approximately 1.7% in the top ten. The sample taken for sequencing was PBMCs. These TCRs come from a woman between 45 and 60 years old in good health and CMV-seronegative. CDR3s include the opening cysteine and the closing phenylalanine or tryptophan. The order of the fields is V gene, J gene, clone size, CDR3 length, D gene, CDR3 DNA, CDR3 protein. A D gene is named only where the DNA matches it firmly. Clone size is shown for a subset of rows, as once, few, many or a class of expanded clone.

v_call: TRBV6-5; j_call: TRBJ2-3; clone_size: NA; cdr3_length: 14; d_call: NA; cdr3_nt: TGTGCCAGCAGTTATCTCGGGGTAACAGATACGCAGTATTTT; cdr3_aa: CASSYLGVTDTQYF
v_call: TRBV4-3; j_call: TRBJ2-2; clone_size: NA; cdr3_length: 15; d_call: TRBD1; cdr3_nt: TGCGCCAGCAGCCCGGGGACAGGGACCACCGGGGAGCTGTTTTTT; cdr3_aa: CASSPGTGTTGELFF
v_call: TRBV10-3; j_call: TRBJ2-7; clone_size: NA; cdr3_length: 12; d_call: NA; cdr3_nt: TGTGCCGCAGGTGAACAGGGCTACGAGCAGTACTTC; cdr3_aa: CAAGEQGYEQYF
v_call: TRBV19; j_call: TRBJ2-2; clone_size: NA; cdr3_length: 16; d_call: TRBD1; cdr3_nt: TGTGCCAGTAGTGTCAACAGGGGGCGACACACCGGGGAGCTGTTTTTT; cdr3_aa: CASSVNRGRHTGELFF
v_call: TRBV5-1; j_call: TRBJ2-1; clone_size: NA; cdr3_length: 14; d_call: TRBD2; cdr3_nt: TGCGCCAGCAGCTTGGTGGGGGGGTCCCTTGAGCAGTTCTTC; cdr3_aa: CASSLVGGSLEQFF
v_call: TRBV7-9; j_call: TRBJ1-4; clone_size: NA; cdr3_length: 15; d_call: NA; cdr3_nt: TGTGCCAGCAGCAGGTCAGGCCCTGACAATGAAAAACTGTTTTTT; cdr3_aa: CASSRSGPDNEKLFF
v_call: TRBV15; j_call: TRBJ2-7; clone_size: NA; cdr3_length: 14; d_call: NA; cdr3_nt: TGTGCCACCAGCAGACAGGGGACGAGCTACGAGCAGTACTTC; cdr3_aa: CATSRQGTSYEQYF
v_call: TRBV2; j_call: TRBJ1-1; clone_size: NA; cdr3_length: 18; d_call: TRBD1; cdr3_nt: TGTGCCAGCAGTGAAAGGGGAATGACAGGGCAGATGAACACTGAAGCTTTCTTT; cdr3_aa: CASSERGMTGQMNTEAFF
v_call: TRBV6-4; j_call: TRBJ2-7; clone_size: few; cdr3_length: 15; d_call: NA; cdr3_nt: TGTGCCAGCAGCCTGGGGGCGGGAGCCGGCTACGAGCAGTACTTC; cdr3_aa: CASSLGAGAGYEQYF
v_call: TRBV4-2; j_call: TRBJ1-2; clone_size: NA; cdr3_length: 14; d_call: NA; cdr3_nt: TGTGCCAGCAGCCCCGTTTTCAGACAGGAGAGGTACACCTTC; cdr3_aa: CASSPVFRQERYTF
v_call: TRBV27; j_call: TRBJ1-5; clone_size: NA; cdr3_length: 15; d_call: NA; cdr3_nt: TGTGCCAGCAGCAATTCGACAGATCGTGATCAGCCCCAGCATTTT; cdr3_aa: CASSNSTDRDQPQHF
v_call: TRBV14; j_call: TRBJ1-1; clone_size: NA; cdr3_length: 15; d_call: NA; cdr3_nt: TGTGCCAGCAGCCGCCATATTCTAGGGGGCACTGAAGCTTTCTTT; cdr3_aa: CASSRHILGGTEAFF
v_call: TRBV4-3; j_call: TRBJ2-3; clone_size: NA; cdr3_length: 14; d_call: NA; cdr3_nt: TGCGCCAGCAGCCGAGAGCTTTCTCGGGATACGCAGTATTTT; cdr3_aa: CASSRELSRDTQYF
v_call: TRBV5-1; j_call: TRBJ1-1; clone_size: NA; cdr3_length: 14; d_call: NA; cdr3_nt: TGCGCCAGCAGCTCCGCGGCCTCGAACACTGAAGCTTTCTTT; cdr3_aa: CASSSAASNTEAFF
v_call: TRBV7-6; j_call: TRBJ2-5; clone_size: NA; cdr3_length: 16; d_call: TRBD2; cdr3_nt: TGTGCCAGCAGCTTAAGAGTAGCGGGAGGTATTGAGACCCAGTACTTC; cdr3_aa: CASSLRVAGGIETQYF
v_call: TRBV6-5; j_call: TRBJ1-1; clone_size: NA; cdr3_length: 14; d_call: NA; cdr3_nt: TGTGCCAGCAGTTACGCGGCTATGAACACTGAAGCTTTCTTT; cdr3_aa: CASSYAAMNTEAFF
v_call: TRBV6-5; j_call: TRBJ1-4; clone_size: NA; cdr3_length: 15; d_call: TRBD1; cdr3_nt: TGTGCCAGCAGTCGTCTGACAGGGGCCGAGGGAAAACTGTTTTTT; cdr3_aa: CASSRLTGAEGKLFF
v_call: TRBV6-6; j_call: TRBJ1-1; clone_size: once; cdr3_length: 16; d_call: NA; cdr3_nt: TGTGCCAGCAGTTACTCATCGGGGAGCGGGAACACTGAAGCTTTCTTT; cdr3_aa: CASSYSSGSGNTEAFF
v_call: TRBV25-1; j_call: TRBJ2-5; clone_size: NA; cdr3_length: 14; d_call: NA; cdr3_nt: TGTGCCAGCAGCCGGCGCGGGATACAAGAGACCCAGTACTTC; cdr3_aa: CASSRRGIQETQYF
v_call: TRBV5-1; j_call: TRBJ2-1; clone_size: NA; cdr3_length: 16; d_call: TRBD2; cdr3_nt: TGCGCCAGCAGCTCGGGACTAGCGGGAGGGTACAATGAGCAGTTCTTC; cdr3_aa: CASSSGLAGGYNEQFF
v_call: TRBV7-9; j_call: TRBJ1-3; clone_size: once; cdr3_length: 16; d_call: TRBD1; cdr3_nt: TGTGCCAGCAGTTTAACCGGACAGGTCCGGATTGGCACCATATATTTT; cdr3_aa: CASSLTGQVRIGTIYF
v_call: TRBV7-2; j_call: TRBJ1-5; clone_size: once; cdr3_length: 16; d_call: NA; cdr3_nt: TGTGCCAGCAGCAAAGGGGCAGCCTTCTTGGGTCAGCCCCAGCATTTT; cdr3_aa: CASSKGAAFLGQPQHF
v_call: TRBV28; j_call: TRBJ2-1; clone_size: NA; cdr3_length: 15; d_call: TRBD2; cdr3_nt: TGTGCCAGCAGTTGGACGGGACTAACTTACAATGAGCAGTTCTTC; cdr3_aa: CASSWTGLTYNEQFF
v_call: TRBV5-4; j_call: TRBJ1-3; clone_size: once; cdr3_length: 15; d_call: TRBD1; cdr3_nt: TGTGCCAGCAGCCCGAGACAGGGTGATGGAAACACCATATATTTT; cdr3_aa: CASSPRQGDGNTIYF
v_call: TRBV27; j_call: TRBJ2-1; clone_size: once; cdr3_length: 16; d_call: TRBD1; cdr3_nt: TGTGCCAGCAGTTTGGGGTCCGGGACAGGGGACAATGAGCAGTTCTTC; cdr3_aa: CASSLGSGTGDNEQFF
v_call: TRBV28; j_call: TRBJ2-6; clone_size: NA; cdr3_length: 14; d_call: NA; cdr3_nt: TGTGCCAGCAGTTCGGGGGCTGGGGCCAACGTCCTGACTTTC; cdr3_aa: CASSSGAGANVLTF
v_call: TRBV11-1; j_call: TRBJ2-5; clone_size: NA; cdr3_length: 14; d_call: NA; cdr3_nt: TGTGCCAGCAGCCGTGACAGGAACCAAGAGACCCAGTACTTC; cdr3_aa: CASSRDRNQETQYF
v_call: TRBV7-9; j_call: TRBJ2-7; clone_size: NA; cdr3_length: 12; d_call: NA; cdr3_nt: TGTGCCAGCAGCCTAAGGGACTGCGAGCAGTACTTC; cdr3_aa: CASSLRDCEQYF
v_call: TRBV19; j_call: TRBJ1-5; clone_size: NA; cdr3_length: 14; d_call: TRBD1; cdr3_nt: TGTGCCAGTAATTCAGACAGGGTCGGTCAGCCCCAGCATTTT; cdr3_aa: CASNSDRVGQPQHF
v_call: TRBV30; j_call: TRBJ2-5; clone_size: NA; cdr3_length: 15; d_call: TRBD2; cdr3_nt: TGTGCCAGTAGCGCGGGAGGGCTAGGGCAAGAGACCCAGTACTTC; cdr3_aa: CASSAGGLGQETQYF
v_call: TRBV10-3; j_call: TRBJ2-1; clone_size: NA; cdr3_length: 14; d_call: TRBD2; cdr3_nt: TGTGCCATCCGAAGCGGGAGCTCCTACAATGAGCAGTTCTTC; cdr3_aa: CAIRSGSSYNEQFF
v_call: TRBV5-8; j_call: TRBJ1-1; clone_size: NA; cdr3_length: 18; d_call: TRBD1; cdr3_nt: TGTGCCAGCACCCCTCTTGGTGGACAGGGATTCATGAACACTGAAGCTTTCTTT; cdr3_aa: CASTPLGGQGFMNTEAFF
v_call: TRBV18; j_call: TRBJ1-5; clone_size: NA; cdr3_length: 16; d_call: TRBD1; cdr3_nt: TGTGCCAGCTCACCTGGGACAGGGGGCCTCAATCAGCCCCAGCATTTT; cdr3_aa: CASSPGTGGLNQPQHF
v_call: TRBV10-3; j_call: TRBJ1-1; clone_size: few; cdr3_length: 13; d_call: NA; cdr3_nt: TGTGCCATCAGGGGGGGGCCCGGCACTGAAGCTTTCTTT; cdr3_aa: CAIRGGPGTEAFF
v_call: TRBV6-5; j_call: TRBJ1-5; clone_size: NA; cdr3_length: 14; d_call: NA; cdr3_nt: TGTGCCAGCAGTTGGACCACAGGGAATCAGCCCCAGCATTTT; cdr3_aa: CASSWTTGNQPQHF
v_call: TRBV7-9; j_call: TRBJ1-5; clone_size: NA; cdr3_length: 13; d_call: NA; cdr3_nt: TGTTCCAGCAGCGCCCTACAGAATCAGCCCCAGCATTTT; cdr3_aa: CSSSALQNQPQHF
v_call: TRBV9; j_call: TRBJ2-3; clone_size: once; cdr3_length: 16; d_call: TRBD2; cdr3_nt: TGTGCCAGCAGCGTAGCGCTAGCGGGAGGCCTGTTCACGCAGTATTTT; cdr3_aa: CASSVALAGGLFTQYF
v_call: TRBV7-3; j_call: TRBJ1-1; clone_size: NA; cdr3_length: 13; d_call: TRBD1; cdr3_nt: TGTGCCAGCAGAGAACAGGGGGGCGCTGAAGCTTTCTTT; cdr3_aa: CASREQGGAEAFF
v_call: TRBV7-3; j_call: TRBJ2-6; clone_size: few; cdr3_length: 15; d_call: TRBD1; cdr3_nt: TGTGCCAGCAGCTTCGACAGGGCTGGGGCCAACGTCCTGACTTTC; cdr3_aa: CASSFDRAGANVLTF
v_call: TRBV6-6; j_call: TRBJ2-1; clone_size: NA; cdr3_length: 16; d_call: TRBD2; cdr3_nt: TGTGCCAGCACCACCTGGACTAGCGGGAGTACGAATGAGCAGTTCTTC; cdr3_aa: CASTTWTSGSTNEQFF
v_call: TRBV11-3; j_call: TRBJ1-2; clone_size: NA; cdr3_length: 16; d_call: NA; cdr3_nt: TGTGCCAGCAGCTTAGATCGGGTCAGGGGAGCCTATGGCTACACCTTC; cdr3_aa: CASSLDRVRGAYGYTF
v_call: TRBV28; j_call: TRBJ2-6; clone_size: NA; cdr3_length: 17; d_call: TRBD1; cdr3_nt: TGTGCCAGCAGTACCCGACAGGGTATAGCTGGGGCCAACGTCCTGACTTTC; cdr3_aa: CASSTRQGIAGANVLTF
v_call: TRBV14; j_call: TRBJ2-7; clone_size: once; cdr3_length: 12; d_call: NA; cdr3_nt: TGTGCCAGCAGTCCCGAGGACTACGAGCAGTACTTC; cdr3_aa: CASSPEDYEQYF
v_call: TRBV28; j_call: TRBJ2-2; clone_size: NA; cdr3_length: 14; d_call: NA; cdr3_nt: TGTGCCAGCAGTTTTCGACTAAACACCGGGGAGCTGTTTTTT; cdr3_aa: CASSFRLNTGELFF
v_call: TRBV7-9; j_call: TRBJ1-2; clone_size: NA; cdr3_length: 13; d_call: NA; cdr3_nt: TGTGCCAGCAGCTTAGCTCTAGCCGATGGCTACACCTTC; cdr3_aa: CASSLALADGYTF
v_call: TRBV4-2; j_call: TRBJ2-1; clone_size: NA; cdr3_length: 16; d_call: TRBD2; cdr3_nt: TGTGCCAGCAGCCTCCCTGGGACTAGCGGTTACAATGAGCAGTTCTTC; cdr3_aa: CASSLPGTSGYNEQFF